A selection of T cell receptor beta chains follows, all from one sample in a study of radiotherapy plus CTLA-4 blockade in lung cancer. Here immunoSEQ multiplex PCR was the method, and the copy in TCRdb shows in-frame clones only, minus some. In the table there are approximately 94,000 clones, around 83% of which are singletons. The sequences come from peripheral blood, collected from a patient treated with radiotherapy plus ipilimumab. These receptors originate from a human donor with non-small cell lung cancer that progressed on radiotherapy plus ipilimumab. Each CDR3 is given with its conserved first and last residue. D genes are given only for firm matches. Size tells how often a clone was seen (once, few, many) or the class of an expanded clone, and some rows leave it out.

>TRBJ2-5|-|TRBV4-1|TRBD2
TGCGCCAGCAGCCACCCGACTAGCGGGAGGGCGTACCAAGAGACCCAGTACTTC
CASSHPTSGRAYQETQYF
>TRBJ1-3|few|TRBV9|-
TGTGCCAGCAGCCGGGCGACGGGAGGAAACACCATATATTTT
CASSRATGGNTIYF
>TRBJ1-4|-|TRBV5-4|-
TGTGCCAGCACCGAGGGGCTCCAGGAAAAACTGTTTTTT
CASTEGLQEKLFF
>TRBJ1-2|-|TRBV6-4|-
TGTGCCAGCAGTGAGTCAGAGAGTCGTGGCTACACCTTC
CASSESESRGYTF
>TRBJ2-1|-|TRBV10-3|TRBD2
TGTGCCATCAGTGTCCCCGGGAGGACCCACAATGAGCAGTTCTTC
CAISVPGRTHNEQFF
>TRBJ2-7|-|TRBV19|-
TGTGCCAGTACCCCGGGGGCGGCTTCCTACGAGCAGTACTTC
CASTPGAASYEQYF
>TRBJ2-7|-|TRBV28|TRBD2
TGTGCCAGCGTCGAAAGCGGGAGGGACTACGAGCAGTACTTC
CASVESGRDYEQYF
>TRBJ1-5|-|TRBV30|-
TGTGCCTGGAGTCCCACAGGTTATCAGCCCCAGCATTTT
CAWSPTGYQPQHF
>TRBJ1-2|-|TRBV19|TRBD1
TGTGCCAGTAGTGCGGGACAGATCTATGGCTACACCTTC
CASSAGQIYGYTF
>TRBJ1-5|-|TRBV6-1|-
TGTGCCAGCAGTGACGAACCGGGACCAAATCAGCCCCAGCATTTT
CASSDEPGPNQPQHF
>TRBJ2-1|-|TRBV5-8|TRBD2
TGTGCCAGCAGGCGAGGAACCGGGAGGGATGAGCAGTTCTTC
CASRRGTGRDEQFF
>TRBJ2-2|-|TRBV7-9|TRBD1
TGTGCCAGCAGCTTGCAAGGACAGGGAAGCACCGGGGAGCTGTTTTTT
CASSLQGQGSTGELFF
>TRBJ1-5|-|TRBV7-9|-
TGTGCCAGCAGCTTATTGGGGTCAGGGGAAAATCAGCCCCAGCATTTT
CASSLLGSGENQPQHF
>TRBJ1-5|-|TRBV30|TRBD1
TGTGCCTGGAGCTACGGGACAGGCAGTCAGCCCCAGCATTTT
CAWSYGTGSQPQHF
>TRBJ2-3|many|TRBV7-8|-
TGTGCCAGCAGCTTAGGAAGCACAGATACGCAGTATTTT
CASSLGSTDTQYF
>TRBJ1-5|once|TRBV28|-
TGTGCCAGCAGTTCCGACAGCCGCCGGAATCAGCCCCAGCATTTT
CASSSDSRRNQPQHF
>TRBJ2-3|-|TRBV2|-
TGTGCCAGCAGTGATATAGGGCGGGGTACAGATACGCAGTATTTT
CASSDIGRGTDTQYF
>TRBJ2-5|-|TRBV2|TRBD1
TGTGCCAGCAGCGACAGGGGGCCGGGAGAGACCCAGTACTTC
CASSDRGPGETQYF
>TRBJ2-4|-|TRBV2|-
TGTGCCAGCAGTGAAGGCCCCTTTGGAGCGGGCAAAAACATTCAGTACTTC
CASSEGPFGAGKNIQYF
>TRBJ1-2|-|TRBV30|TRBD1
TGTGCCTGGAGTGCAGGGACAGACTATGGCTACACCTTC
CAWSAGTDYGYTF
>TRBJ1-1|once|TRBV7-2|TRBD1
TGTGCCAGCGGGGGACAGGGGAAGGTGAACACTGAAGCTTTCTTT
CASGGQGKVNTEAFF
>TRBJ2-7|-|TRBV28|TRBD1
TGTGCCACGAGGGACAGGCCCTACGAGCAGTACTTC
CATRDRPYEQYF
>TRBJ2-3|-|TRBV30|TRBD1
TGTGCCTGGGACAGGGAGTCGGATACGCAGTATTTT
CAWDRESDTQYF
>TRBJ2-5|once|TRBV13|-
TGTGCCAGCAGCAAGACAGAGACCCAGTACTTC
CASSKTETQYF
>TRBJ2-1|-|TRBV19|TRBD2
TGTGCCAGTACCCCCCAGGCCGCGGGAGGGCCTAGGGATGAGCAGTTCTTC
CASTPQAAGGPRDEQFF
>TRBJ1-5|-|TRBV28|TRBD1
TGTGCCACCAGGGGACAGGGTCCCTATCAGCCCCAGCATTTT
CATRGQGPYQPQHF
>TRBJ1-5|-|TRBV28|-
TGTGCCAGCAGTCTTTCAGGGCAGCCCCAGCATTTT
CASSLSGQPQHF
>TRBJ1-4|-|TRBV11-2|-
TGTGCCAGCAGCGTAGACAGGACAACTAATGAAAAACTGTTTTTT
CASSVDRTTNEKLFF
>TRBJ1-5|-|TRBV5-1|-
TGCGCCAGCAGCTTGGAGGGGGAGCTCGGGAGGCCCCAGCATTTT
CASSLEGELGRPQHF
>TRBJ2-1|-|TRBV28|-
TGTGCCAGCGGAAGTTTGTTCTATGAGCAGTTCTTC
CASGSLFYEQFF
>TRBJ1-6|-|TRBV28|-
TGTGCCAGCAGTTTGGGGAGGGACTCCTATAATTCACCCCTCCACTTT
CASSLGRDSYNSPLHF
>TRBJ1-1|few|TRBV5-4|-
TGTGCCAGCAGCCAGCCGACGGGGGGCGTAACTGAAGCTTTCTTT
CASSQPTGGVTEAFF
>TRBJ2-2|-|TRBV11-3|-
TGTGCCAGCAGCTTAAATCTCGATCCGGGGACCGGGGAGCTGTTTTTT
CASSLNLDPGTGELFF
>TRBJ1-1|-|TRBV19|-
TGTGCCAGTAGTCTGGGGGGGAACACTGAAGCTTTCTTT
CASSLGGNTEAFF
>TRBJ1-4|-|TRBV4-1|-
TGCGCCAGCAGCCAAGTGGGGGGCCAGAATGAAAAACTGTTTTTT
CASSQVGGQNEKLFF